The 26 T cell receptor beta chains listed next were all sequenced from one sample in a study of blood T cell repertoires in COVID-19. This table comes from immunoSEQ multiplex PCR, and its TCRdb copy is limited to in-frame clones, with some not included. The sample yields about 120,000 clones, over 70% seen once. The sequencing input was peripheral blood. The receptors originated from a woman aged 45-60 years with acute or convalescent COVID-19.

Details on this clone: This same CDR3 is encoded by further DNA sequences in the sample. DNA of the CDR3: TGCGCCAGCAGCGCCGGGACAGGGAACACTGAAGCTTTCTTT. This translates into CASSAGTGNTEAFF. The chain employs TRBV5-1 and TRBJ1-1; 8 bases align to TRBD1. Trimming at V came to 4 bases and at J to 1 base, leaving 3 bases not matched to a gene. Germline-derived CDR1 and CDR2 are SGHRS and YFSETQ. The CDR3 has 14 residues.

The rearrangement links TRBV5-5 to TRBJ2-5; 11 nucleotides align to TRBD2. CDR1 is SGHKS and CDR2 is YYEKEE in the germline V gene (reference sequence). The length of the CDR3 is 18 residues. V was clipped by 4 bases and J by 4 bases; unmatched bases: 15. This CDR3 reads CASSHNPTSGSSGETQYF. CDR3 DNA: TGTGCCAGCAGCCATAACCCAACTAGCGGGAGTAGTGGAGAGACCCAGTACTTC.

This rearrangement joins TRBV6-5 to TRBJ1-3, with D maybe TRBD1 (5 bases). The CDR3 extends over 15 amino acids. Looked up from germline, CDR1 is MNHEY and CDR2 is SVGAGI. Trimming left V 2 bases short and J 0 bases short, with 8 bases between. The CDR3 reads CASSYGGNSGNTIYF. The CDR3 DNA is TGTGCCAGCAGTTACGGGGGGAACTCTGGAAACACCATATATTTT.

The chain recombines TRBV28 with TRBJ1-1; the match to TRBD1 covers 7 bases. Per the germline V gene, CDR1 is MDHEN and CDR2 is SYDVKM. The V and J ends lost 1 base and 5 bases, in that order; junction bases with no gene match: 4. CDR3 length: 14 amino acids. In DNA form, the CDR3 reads TGTGCCAGCAGTTTATCAGGGGGAAAAACTGAAGCTTTCTTT. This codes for CASSLSGGKTEAFF.

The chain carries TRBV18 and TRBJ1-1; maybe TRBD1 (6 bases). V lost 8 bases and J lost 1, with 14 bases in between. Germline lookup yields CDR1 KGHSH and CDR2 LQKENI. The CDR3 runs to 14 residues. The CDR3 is CASQGSRANTEAFF. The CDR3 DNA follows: TGTGCCAGCCAGGGGTCCAGGGCGAACACTGAAGCTTTCTTT.

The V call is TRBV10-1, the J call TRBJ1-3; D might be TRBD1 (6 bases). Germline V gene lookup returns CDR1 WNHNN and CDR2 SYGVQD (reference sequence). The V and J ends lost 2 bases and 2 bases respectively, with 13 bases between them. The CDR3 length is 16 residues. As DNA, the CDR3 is TGCGCCAGCAGTGAGACCGACAGGTTTCCTGGAAACACCATATATTTT. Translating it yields CASSETDRFPGNTIYF.

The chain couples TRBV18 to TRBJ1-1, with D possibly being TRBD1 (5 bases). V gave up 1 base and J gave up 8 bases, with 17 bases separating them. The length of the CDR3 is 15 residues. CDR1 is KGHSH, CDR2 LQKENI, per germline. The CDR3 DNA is TGTGCCAGCTCACCACGAAGCAGGGCCGTCCGCGAAGCTTTCTTT. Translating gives CASSPRSRAVREAFF.

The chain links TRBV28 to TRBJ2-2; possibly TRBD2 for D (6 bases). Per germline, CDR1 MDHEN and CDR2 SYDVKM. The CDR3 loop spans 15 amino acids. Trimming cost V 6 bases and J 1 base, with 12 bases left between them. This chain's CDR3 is CASSPGGENTGELFF. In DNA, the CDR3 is TGTGCCAGCAGCCCGGGCGGGGAGAACACCGGGGAGCTGTTTTTT.

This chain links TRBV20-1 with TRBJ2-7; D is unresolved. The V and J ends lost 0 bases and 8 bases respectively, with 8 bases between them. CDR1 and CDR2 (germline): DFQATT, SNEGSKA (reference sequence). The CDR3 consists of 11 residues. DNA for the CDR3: TGCAGTGCTAGAGAGGGCTTCAAGCAGTACTTC. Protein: CSAREGFKQYF.

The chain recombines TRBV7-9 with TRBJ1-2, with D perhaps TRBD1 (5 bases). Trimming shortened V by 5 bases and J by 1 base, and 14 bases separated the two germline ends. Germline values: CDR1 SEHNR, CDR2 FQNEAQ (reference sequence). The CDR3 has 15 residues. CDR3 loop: CASSPGMDNNYGYTF. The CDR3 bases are TGTGCCAGCAGCCCTGGGATGGACAATAACTATGGCTACACCTTC.

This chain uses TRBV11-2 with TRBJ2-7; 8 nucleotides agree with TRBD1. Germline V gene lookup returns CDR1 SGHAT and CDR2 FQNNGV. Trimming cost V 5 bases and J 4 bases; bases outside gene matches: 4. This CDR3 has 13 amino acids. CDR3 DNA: TGTGCCAGCAGCGGACAGGGTGCTTACGAGCAGTACTTC. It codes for CASSGQGAYEQYF.

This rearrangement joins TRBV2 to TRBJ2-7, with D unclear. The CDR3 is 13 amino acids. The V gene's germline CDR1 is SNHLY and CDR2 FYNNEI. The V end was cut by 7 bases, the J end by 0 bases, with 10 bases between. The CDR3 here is CASTQYLSYEQYF. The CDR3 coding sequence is TGTGCCAGCACACAGTACCTCTCCTACGAGCAGTACTTC.

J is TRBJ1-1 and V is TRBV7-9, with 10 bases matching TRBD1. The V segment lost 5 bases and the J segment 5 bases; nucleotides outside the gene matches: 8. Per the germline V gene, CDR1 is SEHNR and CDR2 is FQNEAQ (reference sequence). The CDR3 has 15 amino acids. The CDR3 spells CASSPDRGRRTEAFF. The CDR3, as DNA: TGTGCCAGCAGCCCAGACAGGGGGCGCAGGACTGAAGCTTTCTTT.

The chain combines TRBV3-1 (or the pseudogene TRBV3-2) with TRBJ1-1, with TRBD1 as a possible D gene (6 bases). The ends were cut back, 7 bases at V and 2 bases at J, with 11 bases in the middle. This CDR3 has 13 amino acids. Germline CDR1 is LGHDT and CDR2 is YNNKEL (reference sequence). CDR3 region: CASNQQGNTEAFF. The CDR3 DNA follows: TGTGCCAGCAATCAACAGGGTAACACTGAAGCTTTCTTT.

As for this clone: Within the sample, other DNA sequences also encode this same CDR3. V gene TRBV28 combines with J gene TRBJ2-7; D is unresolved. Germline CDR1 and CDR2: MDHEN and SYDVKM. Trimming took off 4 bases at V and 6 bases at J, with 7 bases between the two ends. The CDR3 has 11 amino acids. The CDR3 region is CASSSPLEQYF. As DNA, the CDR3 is TGTGCCAGCAGTTCCCCCCTCGAGCAGTACTTC.

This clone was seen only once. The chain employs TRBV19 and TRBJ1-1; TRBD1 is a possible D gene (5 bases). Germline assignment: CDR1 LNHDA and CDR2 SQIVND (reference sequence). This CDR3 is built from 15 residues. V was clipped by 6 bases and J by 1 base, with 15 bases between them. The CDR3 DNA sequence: TGTGCCAGTAGAGCCTTGACAGCCCCGAACACTGAAGCTTTCTTT. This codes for CASRALTAPNTEAFF.

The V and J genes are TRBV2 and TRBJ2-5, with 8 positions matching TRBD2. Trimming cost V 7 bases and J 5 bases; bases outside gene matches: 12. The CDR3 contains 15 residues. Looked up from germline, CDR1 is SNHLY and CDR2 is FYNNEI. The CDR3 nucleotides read TGTGCCAGCAAGGCCGTGTTGCGGGGGGTTGAGACCCAGTACTTC. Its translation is CASKAVLRGVETQYF. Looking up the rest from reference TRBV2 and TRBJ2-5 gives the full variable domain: EPEVTQTPSHQVTQMGQEVILRCVPISNHLYFYWYRQILGQKVEFLVSFYNNEISEKSEIFDDQFSVERPDGSNFTLKIRSTKLEDSAMYFCASKAVLRGVETQYFGPGTRLLVL.

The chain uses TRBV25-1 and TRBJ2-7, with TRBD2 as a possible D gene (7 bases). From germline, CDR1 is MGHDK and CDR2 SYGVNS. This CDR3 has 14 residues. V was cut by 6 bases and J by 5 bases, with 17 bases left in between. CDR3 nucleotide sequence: TGTGCCAGCAGCCGATGGGGGGGCGTAGACGAGCAGTACTTC. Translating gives CASSRWGGVDEQYF.

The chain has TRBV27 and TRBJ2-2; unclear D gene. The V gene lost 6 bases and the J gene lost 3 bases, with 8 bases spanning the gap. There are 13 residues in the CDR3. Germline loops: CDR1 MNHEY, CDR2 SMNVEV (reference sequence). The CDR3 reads CASSGLDTGELFF. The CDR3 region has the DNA TGTGCCAGCAGCGGGTTGGACACCGGGGAGCTGTTTTTT.

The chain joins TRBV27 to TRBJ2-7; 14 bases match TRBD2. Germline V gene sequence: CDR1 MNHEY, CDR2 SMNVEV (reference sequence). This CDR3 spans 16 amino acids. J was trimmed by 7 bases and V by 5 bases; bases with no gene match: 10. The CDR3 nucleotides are TGTGCCAGCAGTCCACAAACGGGACTAGCGGGAGCTGAGCAGTACTTC. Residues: CASSPQTGLAGAEQYF.

The CDR3 reads CASSFGFRAGTVGDEQFF. CDR3 nucleotides: TGTGCCAGCAGCTTCGGTTTTCGAGCGGGAACGGTGGGGGATGAGCAGTTCTTC. The rearrangement links TRBV7-9 to TRBJ2-1, with 7 bases lining up with TRBD2. V shed 3 bases, J shed 8 bases, and the junction held 19 bases outside the gene matches. The CDR3 loop spans 18 amino acids. CDR1 is SEHNR, CDR2 FQNEAQ, per germline (reference sequence).

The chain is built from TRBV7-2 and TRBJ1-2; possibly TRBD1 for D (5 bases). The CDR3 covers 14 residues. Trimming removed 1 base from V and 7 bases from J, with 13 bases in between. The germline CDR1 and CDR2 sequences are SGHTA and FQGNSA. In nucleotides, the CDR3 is TGTGCCAGCAGCTTAGGTGCCAGGGATGGTGGCTACACCTTC. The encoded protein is CASSLGARDGGYTF.

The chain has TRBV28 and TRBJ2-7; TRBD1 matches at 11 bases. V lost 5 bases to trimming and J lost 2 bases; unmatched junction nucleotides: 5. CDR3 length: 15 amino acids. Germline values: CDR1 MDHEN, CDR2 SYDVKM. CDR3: CASSQPGQGAYEQYF. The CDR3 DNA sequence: TGTGCCAGCAGTCAACCGGGACAGGGGGCCTACGAGCAGTACTTC.

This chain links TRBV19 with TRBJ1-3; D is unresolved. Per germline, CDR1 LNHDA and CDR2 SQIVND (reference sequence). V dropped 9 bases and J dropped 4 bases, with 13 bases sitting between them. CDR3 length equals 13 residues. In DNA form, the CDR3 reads TGTGCCAGCAACCGGGAGGCAGGAAACACCATATATTTT. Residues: CASNREAGNTIYF.

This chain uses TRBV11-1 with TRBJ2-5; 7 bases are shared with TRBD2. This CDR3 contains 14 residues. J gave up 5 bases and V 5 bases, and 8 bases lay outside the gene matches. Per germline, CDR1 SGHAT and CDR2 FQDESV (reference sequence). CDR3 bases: TGTGCCAGCAGCCAAGGGCGGGGGTATGAGACCCAGTACTTC. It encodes CASSQGRGYETQYF.

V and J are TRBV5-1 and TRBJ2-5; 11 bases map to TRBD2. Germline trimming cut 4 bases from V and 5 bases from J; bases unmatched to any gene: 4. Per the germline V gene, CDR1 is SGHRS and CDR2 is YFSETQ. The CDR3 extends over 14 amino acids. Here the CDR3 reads CASSLAGGRETQYF. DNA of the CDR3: TGCGCCAGCAGCCTAGCGGGAGGTCGGGAGACCCAGTACTTC.